These T cell receptor beta chains were read from a single sample in a study of blood T cell repertoires in COVID-19. The protocol was immunoSEQ multiplex PCR, while the TCRdb copy is restricted to in-frame clones and leaves out a portion. Among 380,000 or so clones listed, 65% to 90% were seen once. Material for sequencing was peripheral blood. These receptors were obtained from a woman in her sixties with COVID-19, enrolled during active disease. Both conserved end residues are part of each CDR3. D genes are given only for firm matches.

J | V | D | CDR3 | DNA
TRBJ2-7 | TRBV7-2 | - | CASSPNPWSGMSYEQYF | TGTGCCAGCAGCCCTAATCCTTGGTCAGGGATGTCCTACGAGCAGTACTTC
TRBJ2-1 | TRBV4-2 | TRBD2 | CASSPAGVAGGHNEQFF | TGTGCCAGCAGCCCCGCCGGGGTTGCGGGGGGCCACAATGAGCAGTTCTTC
TRBJ1-4 | TRBV11-2 | - | CASSLTRGTLEKLFF | TGTGCCAGCAGCCTAACTCGGGGGACCCTTGAAAAACTGTTTTTT
TRBJ2-7 | TRBV19 | TRBD1 | CAIYEGGRGLNYEQYF | TGTGCCATCTACGAAGGGGGCAGGGGTCTTAATTACGAGCAGTACTTC
TRBJ1-3 | TRBV10-3 | TRBD1 | CAIRGDRANGNTIYF | TGTGCCATCAGGGGGGACAGGGCGAACGGAAACACCATATATTTT
TRBJ2-1 | TRBV2 | - | CASSDGVREQFF | TGTGCCAGCAGTGATGGTGTGCGGGAGCAGTTCTTC
TRBJ1-2 | TRBV12-3/TRBV12-4 | - | CASKILNYGYTF | TGTGCCAGCAAAATCCTTAACTATGGCTACACCTTC
TRBJ2-3 | TRBV24-1 | TRBD2 | CATSDGTSGGTDTQYF | TGTGCCACCAGTGATGGGACTAGCGGGGGAACAGATACGCAGTATTTT
TRBJ1-1 | TRBV2 | - | CASGGEVNTEAFF | TGTGCCAGCGGGGGGGAGGTGAACACTGAAGCTTTCTTT
TRBJ1-3 | TRBV7-8 | - | CASAVAGPGNTIYF | TGTGCCAGCGCTGTTGCGGGCCCTGGAAACACCATATATTTT
TRBJ1-1 | TRBV7-9 | - | CASSLIVDSLGAFF | TGTGCCAGCAGCTTAATAGTCGACAGCCTGGGAGCTTTCTTT
TRBJ2-1 | TRBV4-1 | - | CASSQEGTRDKFF | TGCGCCAGCAGCCAAGAAGGGACAAGGGATAAGTTCTTC
TRBJ2-1 | TRBV15 | TRBD2 | CATSRDRFTSGGGNEQFF | TGTGCCACCAGCAGAGATCGCTTTACTAGCGGGGGGGGTAATGAGCAGTTCTTC